Listed below are T cell receptor beta chains from one sample, sequenced in a study of T-cell reconstitution after alpha-beta-depleted transplantation in children. Using its own MiXCR run on the PCR reads, TCRdb lists one record per CDR3 protein. Seen here are a few hundred thousand distinct CDR3 sequences, roughly 10% observed once, and the top ten hold around 20%. The material sequenced was peripheral blood, taken 180 days after TCRalphabeta/CD19-depleted stem cell transplant. The receptors derive from a male patient aged 2-10 years who had a stem cell transplant for chronic granulomatous disease, so the T cells may come from the graft donor. CDR3s include the opening cysteine and the closing phenylalanine or tryptophan.

TRBV7-8	TRBJ2-3	CASSPSSVLAGVLADTQYF
TRBV7-2	TRBJ2-7	CASSPGHMTGDEQYF
TRBV7-9	TRBJ2-1	CASSSTLLDSSYNEQFF
TRBV5-1	TRBJ1-6	CASSSVTGGNSPLHF
TRBV5-5	TRBJ2-7	CASSLQDRALYEQYF
TRBV7-9	TRBJ2-3	CASSFTGDTQYF
TRBV7-6	TRBJ1-6	CASSLKTGGRQSSYNSPLHF
TRBV7-2	TRBJ2-2	CASSHNRLSNTGELFF
TRBV29-1	TRBJ2-2	CSVGVLAATGELFF
TRBV7-8	TRBJ1-3	CASSLGRAGGNTIYF
TRBV7-8	TRBJ2-1	CASTPGSYNEQFF
TRBV5-1	TRBJ1-1	CASSLSLDTLSTEAFF
TRBV20-1	TRBJ2-1	CSARSSGRSYNEQFF
TRBV7-2	TRBJ1-5	CASTAGTSNQPQHF
TRBV9	TRBJ2-4	CASSDTGPGAKNIQYF
TRBV29-1	TRBJ2-3	CSVGRDSRLYTQYF
TRBV7-7	TRBJ2-3	CASSLGLAMADTQYF
TRBV4-2	TRBJ1-5	CASNRDGTSNQPQHF
TRBV6-2/TRBV6-3	TRBJ1-6	CASSYLRPGAGYSPLHF
TRBV12-3/TRBV12-4	TRBJ2-1	CASSVQGRSYNEQFF
TRBV20-1	TRBJ2-1	CSARFRAGGSYNEQFF
TRBV11-3	TRBJ2-7	CASSHSGGTYEQYF
TRBV7-1	TRBJ2-7	CASSSGLPSYEQYF
TRBV6-2/TRBV6-3	TRBJ1-5	CASTLGGRIQPQHF
TRBV5-5	TRBJ2-7	CASSPKGGEQYF
TRBV5-1	TRBJ1-2	CASSKRTGSVNGYTF
TRBV6-1	TRBJ2-1	CASNGGSSYNEQFF
TRBV27	TRBJ2-1	CASSTGHLLYNEQFF